The T cell receptor (beta chain) under discussion was sequenced for a study of yellow fever vaccine responses in identical twins. Each CDR3 protein is one row after TCRdb ran MiXCR on the RT-PCR reads. The sample lists about 23,000 distinct CDR3 sequences, under 85% seen once, with about 5% in the top ten. The CDR3 spans 13 residues. V was cut by 2 bases and J by 10 bases, with 12 bases left in between. The germline V gene encodes CDR1 SNHLY and CDR2 FYNNEI. Sequenced material: T cells from blood (PBMCs), unsorted or a sorted subset (not recorded which), taken before or after yellow fever vaccination (not recorded which). This sequence was found in a woman between 18 and 29 years old who received the yellow fever vaccine. This rearrangement joins TRBV2 to TRBJ2-1; D might be TRBD1 (5 bases). The CDR3 DNA follows: TGTGCCAGCAGTGAAAGGGGTCCGACAGAGCAGTTCTTC. Its translation is CASSERGPTEQFF. Combining the CDR3 with reference TRBV2 and TRBJ2-1 gives the whole variable domain EPEVTQTPSHQVTQMGQEVILRCVPISNHLYFYWYRQILGQKVEFLVSFYNNEISEKSEIFDDQFSVERPDGSNFTLKIRSTKLEDSAMYFCASSERGPTEQFFGPGTRLTVL.